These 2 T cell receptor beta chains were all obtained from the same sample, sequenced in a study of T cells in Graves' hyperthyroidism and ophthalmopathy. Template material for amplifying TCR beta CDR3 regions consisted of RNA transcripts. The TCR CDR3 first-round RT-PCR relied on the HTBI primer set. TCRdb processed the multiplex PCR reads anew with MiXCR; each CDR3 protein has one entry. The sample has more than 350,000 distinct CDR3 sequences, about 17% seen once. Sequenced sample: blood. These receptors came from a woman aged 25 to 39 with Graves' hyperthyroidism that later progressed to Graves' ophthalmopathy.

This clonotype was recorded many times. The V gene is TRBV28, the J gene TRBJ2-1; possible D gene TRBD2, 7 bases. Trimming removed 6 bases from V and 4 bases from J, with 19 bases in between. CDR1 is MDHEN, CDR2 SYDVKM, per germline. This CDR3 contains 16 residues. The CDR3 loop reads CASSPEWGGQYNEQFF. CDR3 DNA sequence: TGTGCCAGCAGCCCGGAATGGGGGGGGCAGTACAATGAGCAGTTCTTC.

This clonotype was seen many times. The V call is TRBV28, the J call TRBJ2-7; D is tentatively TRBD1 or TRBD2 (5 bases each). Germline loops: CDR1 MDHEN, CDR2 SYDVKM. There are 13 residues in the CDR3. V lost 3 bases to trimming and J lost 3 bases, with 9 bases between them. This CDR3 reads CASSFMGDYEQYF. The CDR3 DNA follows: TGTGCCAGCAGTTTCATGGGGGACTACGAGCAGTACTTC.